Detailed here is one T cell receptor beta chain. Other DNA sequences in this sample translate to the same CDR3. TCRdb's copy holds only in-frame clones and misses some; the assay was immunoSEQ multiplex PCR. The sample includes 71,000 or so clones, roughly 80% of them seen just once. This entry belongs to a study of blood T cell repertoires in COVID-19. CDR1 is SEHNR, CDR2 FQNEAQ, per germline (reference sequence). Trimming cost V 2 bases and J 0 bases; bases outside gene matches: 1. The CDR3 runs 15 residues. The chain is built from TRBV7-9 and TRBJ2-1, with 7 bases fitting TRBD2. The sample was peripheral blood. The TCR was taken from a man aged 70 or older with acute or convalescent COVID-19. This CDR3 is CASSLSGNSYNEQFF. The DNA for the CDR3 is TGTGCCAGCAGCTTAAGCGGGAACTCCTACAATGAGCAGTTCTTC. Complete variable domain (other parts from reference TRBV7-9 and TRBJ2-1): DTGVSQNPRHKITKRGQNVTFRCDPISEHNRLYWYRQTLGQGPEFLTYFQNEAQLEKSRLLSDRFSAERPKGSFSTLEIQRTEQGDSAMYLCASSLSGNSYNEQFFGPGTRLTVL.